These 24 T cell receptor beta chains were sequenced from one sample in a study of beta chain features in type 1 diabetes. Overall study findings and caveats: Significant though moderate, a shortening of TCRB CDR3s appeared in all four CD4+ subsets of Type 1 diabetes patients.

The entirety of the isolated RNA underwent reverse transcription, so expressed TCRB transcripts were sequenced. TCRdb keeps only in-frame clones here, not all; method: immunoSEQ multiplex PCR. Of a few hundred thousand clones listed, 11% are singletons. No antigen has been assigned to these receptors. Sequenced material: naive CD4+ T cells from blood. These receptors were obtained from a man between 25 and 39 years old with type 1 diabetes.

This clone was counted a few times. J is TRBJ2-1 and V is TRBV12-5, with 11 bases fitting TRBD2. This CDR3 spans 18 amino acids. Trimming removed 0 bases from V and 4 bases from J; junction bases left unmatched: 8. Germline V CDR1 and CDR2: LGHNT, FRNRAP. CDR3 residues: CASGLVKSASGGYNEQFF. For the CDR3, the DNA is TGTGCTAGTGGTTTGGTAAAGAGTGCTAGCGGGGGGTACAATGAGCAGTTCTTC.

The table lists this clone with a few counts. CDR3 sequence reads: CASSLEGRAGSPLHF. The CDR3 coding sequence is TGCGCCAGCAGCTTGGAGGGCAGGGCAGGTTCACCCCTCCACTTT. J is TRBJ1-6 and V is TRBV5-1, with D possibly being TRBD1 (5 bases). V lost 0 bases and J lost 9, with 13 bases in between. This CDR3 spans 15 amino acids. CDR1 SGHRS and CDR2 YFSETQ come from the germline V gene.

In the case of this clone: The sample contains more than one DNA sequence encoding this CDR3. CDR3 sequence: CASSLSPGQETQYF. CDR3 sequence (DNA): TGCGCCAGCAGCTTGTCCCCAGGCCAAGAGACCCAGTACTTC. The chain joins TRBV5-1 to TRBJ2-5, with D uncertain. The length of the CDR3 is 14 residues. The ends were cut back, 1 base at V and 1 base at J, with 8 bases in the middle. In germline, CDR1 is SGHRS, CDR2 YFSETQ.

The sample holds a few counts of this clone. The J gene is TRBJ2-7, the V gene TRBV27, with TRBD2 matching over 11 bases. This CDR3 has 15 amino acids. Germline loops: CDR1 MNHEY, CDR2 SMNVEV (reference sequence). After removal of 6 bases from V and 4 bases from J, the junction contained 8 bases not matched to a gene. The CDR3 sequence is CASSPQASGGYEQYF. The CDR3 DNA reads as TGTGCCAGCAGCCCCCAGGCTAGCGGGGGGTACGAGCAGTACTTC.

The V and J genes are TRBV2 and TRBJ1-5; TRBD1 might be the D (6 bases). The germline CDR1 and CDR2 sequences are SNHLY and FYNNEI. CDR3 length: 15 amino acids. Trimming pared 8 bases from V and 6 bases from J, leaving 20 bases between. The CDR3: CASGRGSRGGQPQHF. Here the CDR3 DNA reads TGTGCCAGCGGCAGAGGGAGCAGGGGTGGTCAGCCCCAGCATTTT.

This clone was counted a few times. This chain connects TRBV29-1 to TRBJ1-2; no firm D call. V was clipped by 5 bases and J by 0 bases, with 10 bases between them. The CDR3 has 13 amino acids. In germline, CDR1 is SQVTM, CDR2 ANQGSEA. Here the CDR3 DNA reads TGCAGCGTTAGTATCGGTTCTAACTATGGCTACACCTTC. Translation: CSVSIGSNYGYTF.

This clone showed up just a few times. V gene TRBV7-2 combines with J gene TRBJ2-7; D unclear. The ends were cut back, 6 bases at V and 0 bases at J, with 15 bases in the middle. The CDR3 loop spans 15 amino acids. Germline CDR1 is SGHTA and CDR2 is FQGNSA. The CDR3 nucleotides read TGTGCCAGCAGACCCAGGCCACTTAGCTCCTACGAGCAGTACTTC. It translates to CASRPRPLSSYEQYF.

This clone was seen only a few times. The V gene is TRBV6-6, the J gene TRBJ2-7; 7 positions match TRBD1. From germline, CDR1 is MNHNY and CDR2 SVGAGI (reference sequence). The junction had 6 bases not matched to a gene; V was cut back by 2 bases and J by 2 bases. This CDR3 spans 15 amino acids. The CDR3 bases are TGTGCCAGCAGTTACGTACCGGGACAGACCTACGAGCAGTACTTC. It codes for CASSYVPGQTYEQYF.

The chain employs TRBV28 and TRBJ1-4, with TRBD1 identical over 9 bases. The CDR3 covers 12 residues. Germline CDR1 and CDR2: MDHEN and SYDVKM. With 8 bases clipped from V and 10 bases from J, the junction kept 5 bases outside the gene matches. CDR3 protein: CASCTGGGKLFF. The CDR3 nucleotides are TGTGCCAGCTGCACAGGGGGCGGAAAACTGTTTTTT.

This chain links TRBV15 with TRBJ1-4; D gene unclear. The V end was cut by 1 base, the J end by 0 bases, with 6 bases between. The germline gives CDR1 LNHNV, CDR2 YYDKDF (reference sequence). The CDR3 is 15 amino acids. CDR3 in DNA: TGTGCCACCAGCAGAGGGTCTACAACTAATGAAAAACTGTTTTTT. It yields the protein CATSRGSTTNEKLFF.

This clone was found a few times. The chain is built from TRBV29-1 and TRBJ1-1; D gene uncertain. The CDR3 extends over 12 amino acids. Between the trimmed V and J ends, which lost 4 bases and 4 bases, there was a span of 10 bases. From germline, CDR1 is SQVTM and CDR2 ANQGSEA. The CDR3 spells CSVGGLGTEAFF. As DNA, the CDR3 is TGCAGCGTTGGCGGATTGGGCACTGAAGCTTTCTTT.

In its sample, this clone was seen a few times. This sequence joins TRBV9 and TRBJ1-2; D might be TRBD1 (6 bases). V lost 0 bases to trimming and J lost 6 bases, with 12 bases between them. Germline loops: CDR1 SGDLS, CDR2 YYNGEE. The CDR3 runs 14 residues. The DNA of the CDR3 is TGTGCCAGCAGCGTAGAGGCGGGGGCGGATGGCTACACCTTC. This translates into CASSVEAGADGYTF.

This clone has only a few counts. The chain links TRBV4-2 to TRBJ2-2; TRBD2 aligns across 10 bases. The V gene end was trimmed by 5 bases and the J gene end by 0 bases; junction bases not matched to a gene: 3. Germline V lookup: CDR1 LGHNA, CDR2 YNFKEQ. CDR3 length: 16 amino acids. The CDR3 DNA sequence: TGTGCCAGCAGCGACGGACTAGCGGCGAACACCGGGGAGCTGTTTTTT. Encoded protein: CASSDGLAANTGELFF.

The V call is TRBV7-9, the J call TRBJ2-7, with a tentative D call TRBD2 (7 bases). CDR1 and CDR2 (germline): SEHNR, FQNEAQ (reference sequence). The CDR3 totals 13 residues. V was shortened by 7 bases and J by 6 bases, with 16 bases between the two germline ends. The DNA of the CDR3 is TGTGCCAGCACCCCGGCGGGGGCCCTCGAGCAGTACTTC. Its translation: CASTPAGALEQYF.

On this clone itself: The same CDR3 arises from other DNA sequences in this sample as well. CDR3 nucleotides: TGTGCCAGCTCACCGGACAGAGCTAACTATGGCTACACCTTC. It translates to CASSPDRANYGYTF. The chain is built from TRBV18 and TRBJ1-2, with D possibly being TRBD1 (6 bases). V dropped 3 bases and J dropped 0 bases, with 8 bases sitting between them. CDR3 length equals 14 residues. Germline lookup yields CDR1 KGHSH and CDR2 LQKENI.

In this sample, this clone turned up a few times. This chain joins TRBV19 and TRBJ1-5, with a tentative D call TRBD1 (6 bases). CDR1 is LNHDA and CDR2 is SQIVND in the germline V gene (reference sequence). The CDR3 sequence is 16 residues long. The ends were cut back, 1 base at V and 1 base at J, with 11 bases in the middle. CDR3 loop: CASSIGYRESNQPQHF. The CDR3 coding sequence is TGTGCCAGTAGTATAGGCTACAGGGAAAGCAATCAGCCCCAGCATTTT.

This clone was found a few times. The chain joins TRBV7-9 to TRBJ2-7; TRBD2 matches at 7 bases. Unmatched junction bases numbered 9, after V lost 3 bases and J lost 13 bases. This CDR3 region has 12 residues. Germline CDR1 SEHNR, CDR2 FQNEAQ (reference sequence). This CDR3 reads CASSFFPGLPYF. As DNA, the CDR3 is TGTGCCAGCAGCTTTTTTCCGGGACTACCTTACTTC.

This clone was observed a few times. V usage is TRBV6-5 and J usage is TRBJ1-2; 7 bases agree with TRBD1. With 5 bases clipped from V and 3 bases from J, the junction kept 6 bases outside the gene matches. The CDR3 totals 14 residues. Germline CDR1 MNHEY, CDR2 SVGAGI. Written as DNA, the CDR3 is TGTGCCAGCAGTCGACGACAGGGCCACTATGGCTACACCTTC. This sequence encodes CASSRRQGHYGYTF.

The table lists this clone with a few counts. V gene TRBV18 combines with J gene TRBJ2-2; a possible D gene is TRBD1 (7 bases). Germline values: CDR1 KGHSH, CDR2 LQKENI. V was cut by 4 bases and J by 4 bases, with 13 bases left in between. The CDR3 has 15 residues. CDR3 sequence: CASSLRQGGTGELFF. Written as DNA, the CDR3 is TGTGCCAGCTCACTACGACAGGGAGGCACCGGGGAGCTGTTTTTT.

This clone has just a few counts. The chain combines TRBV2 with TRBJ1-5, with 9 positions matching TRBD1. The CDR3 totals 14 residues. The junction had 7 bases not matched to a gene; V was cut back by 6 bases and J by 7 bases. Germline lookup yields CDR1 SNHLY and CDR2 FYNNEI. CDR3 nucleotides: TGTGCCAGCAGACAGGACAGGGGAGGGCAGCCCCAGCATTTT. It encodes CASRQDRGGQPQHF. Full variable domain (remainder filled in from reference TRBV2 and TRBJ1-5): EPEVTQTPSHQVTQMGQEVILRCVPISNHLYFYWYRQILGQKVEFLVSFYNNEISEKSEIFDDQFSVERPDGSNFTLKIRSTKLEDSAMYFCASRQDRGGQPQHFGDGTRLSIL.

The chain joins TRBV28 to TRBJ1-2; D gene unclear. This CDR3 has 14 residues. Germline values: CDR1 MDHEN, CDR2 SYDVKM. Deletions cut 2 bases from V and 2 bases from J, with 9 bases between. DNA of the CDR3: TGTGCCAGCAGTTTAATCGGCAGGAACTATGGCTACACCTTC. It is translated as CASSLIGRNYGYTF.

This clone was seen a handful of times. This chain uses TRBV27 with TRBJ2-4; unclear D gene. The V end lost 1 base, the J end lost 8 bases, and 9 bases lay between the germline ends. CDR1 and CDR2 (germline): MNHEY, SMNVEV (reference sequence). The CDR3 consists of 13 residues. The CDR3 nucleotides are TGTGCCAGCAGTTTATACGGGTCCCACATTCAGTACTTC. Amino acid sequence: CASSLYGSHIQYF.

In this sample, this clone turned up a few times. This chain joins TRBV9 and TRBJ1-1; TRBD1 aligns across 7 bases. Trimming removed 4 bases from V and 0 bases from J; junction bases left unmatched: 6. The CDR3 is 15 amino acids. Per germline, CDR1 SGDLS and CDR2 YYNGEE. The CDR3 sequence: CASSTRQGLNTEAFF. The CDR3 coding sequence is TGTGCCAGCAGCACCCGACAGGGCCTGAACACTGAAGCTTTCTTT. Full variable domain (outside the CDR3, taken from reference TRBV9 and TRBJ1-1): DSGVTQTPKHLITATGQRVTLRCSPRSGDLSVYWYQQSLDQGLQFLIQYYNGEERAKGNILERFSAQQFPDLHSELNLSSLELGDSALYFCASSTRQGLNTEAFFGQGTRLTVV.

The rearrangement joins TRBV28 to TRBJ1-1, with 9 bases aligning to TRBD1. The trim removed 6 bases at V and 5 bases at J, leaving 10 bases unmatched. Germline CDR1 is MDHEN and CDR2 is SYDVKM. The CDR3 sequence is 15 residues long. In nucleotides, the CDR3 is TGTGCCAGCAGGGGACAGGGAAGGGGATCAACTGAAGCTTTCTTT. Its translation is CASRGQGRGSTEAFF.